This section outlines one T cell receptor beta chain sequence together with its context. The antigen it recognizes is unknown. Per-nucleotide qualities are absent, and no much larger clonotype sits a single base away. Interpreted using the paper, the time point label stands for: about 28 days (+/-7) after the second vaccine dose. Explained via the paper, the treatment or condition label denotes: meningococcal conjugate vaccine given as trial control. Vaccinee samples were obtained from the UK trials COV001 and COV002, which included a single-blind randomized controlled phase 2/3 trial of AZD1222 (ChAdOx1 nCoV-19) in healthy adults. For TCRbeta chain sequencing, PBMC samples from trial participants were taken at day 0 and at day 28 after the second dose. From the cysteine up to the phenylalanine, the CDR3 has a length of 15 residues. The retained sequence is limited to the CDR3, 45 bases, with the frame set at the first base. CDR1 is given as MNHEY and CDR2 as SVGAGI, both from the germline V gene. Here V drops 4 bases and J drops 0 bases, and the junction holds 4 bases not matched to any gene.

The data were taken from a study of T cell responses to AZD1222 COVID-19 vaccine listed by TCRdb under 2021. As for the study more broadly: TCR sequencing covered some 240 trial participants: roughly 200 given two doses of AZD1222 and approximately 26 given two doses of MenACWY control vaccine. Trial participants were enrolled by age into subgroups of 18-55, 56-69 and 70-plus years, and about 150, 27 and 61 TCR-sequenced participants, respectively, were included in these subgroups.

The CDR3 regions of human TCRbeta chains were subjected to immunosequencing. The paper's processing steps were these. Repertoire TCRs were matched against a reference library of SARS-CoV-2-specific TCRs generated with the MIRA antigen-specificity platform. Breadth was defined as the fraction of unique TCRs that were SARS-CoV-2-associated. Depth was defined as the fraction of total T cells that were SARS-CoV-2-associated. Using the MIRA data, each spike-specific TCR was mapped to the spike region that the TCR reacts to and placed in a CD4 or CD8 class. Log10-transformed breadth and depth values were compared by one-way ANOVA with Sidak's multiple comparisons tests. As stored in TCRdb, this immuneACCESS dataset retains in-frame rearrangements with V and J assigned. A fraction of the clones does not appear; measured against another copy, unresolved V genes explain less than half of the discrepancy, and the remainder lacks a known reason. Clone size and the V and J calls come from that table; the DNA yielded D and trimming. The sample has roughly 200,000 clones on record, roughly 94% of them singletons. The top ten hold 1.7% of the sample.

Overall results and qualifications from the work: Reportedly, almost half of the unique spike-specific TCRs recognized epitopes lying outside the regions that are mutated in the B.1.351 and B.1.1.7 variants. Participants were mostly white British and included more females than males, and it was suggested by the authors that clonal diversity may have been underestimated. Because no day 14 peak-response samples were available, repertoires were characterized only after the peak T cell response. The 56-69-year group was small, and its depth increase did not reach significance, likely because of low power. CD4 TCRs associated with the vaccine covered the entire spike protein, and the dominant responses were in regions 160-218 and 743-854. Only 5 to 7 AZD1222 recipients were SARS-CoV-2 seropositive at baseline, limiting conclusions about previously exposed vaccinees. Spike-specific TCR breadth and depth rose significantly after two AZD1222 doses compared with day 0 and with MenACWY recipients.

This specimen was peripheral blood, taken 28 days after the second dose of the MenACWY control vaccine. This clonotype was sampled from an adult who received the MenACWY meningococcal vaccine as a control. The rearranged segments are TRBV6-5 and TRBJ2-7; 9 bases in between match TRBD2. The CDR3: CASSLTTSGSYEQYF. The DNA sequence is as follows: TGTGCCAGCAGTTTAACGACTAGCGGCTCCTACGAGCAGTACTTC.